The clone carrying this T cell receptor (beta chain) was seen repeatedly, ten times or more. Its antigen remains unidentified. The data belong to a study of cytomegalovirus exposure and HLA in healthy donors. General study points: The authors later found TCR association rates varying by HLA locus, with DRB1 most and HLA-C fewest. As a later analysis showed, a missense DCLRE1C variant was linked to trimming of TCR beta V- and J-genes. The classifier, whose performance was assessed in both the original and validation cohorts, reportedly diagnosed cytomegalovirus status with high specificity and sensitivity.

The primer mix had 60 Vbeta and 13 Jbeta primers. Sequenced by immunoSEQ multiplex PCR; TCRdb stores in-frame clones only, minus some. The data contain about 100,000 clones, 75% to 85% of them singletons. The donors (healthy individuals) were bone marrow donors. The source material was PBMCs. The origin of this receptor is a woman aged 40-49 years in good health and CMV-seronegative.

The CDR3 spells CASSYGGEETQYF. CDR3 nucleotides: TGTGCCAGCAGCTACGGGGGGGAAGAGACCCAGTACTTC. The rearrangement uses TRBV7-3 and TRBJ2-5; TRBD2 matches at 8 bases. V was pared by 4 bases and J by 3 bases, with 1 base of the junction left unmatched. The CDR3 has 13 residues. Germline V gives CDR1 SGHTA, CDR2 FQGTGA.